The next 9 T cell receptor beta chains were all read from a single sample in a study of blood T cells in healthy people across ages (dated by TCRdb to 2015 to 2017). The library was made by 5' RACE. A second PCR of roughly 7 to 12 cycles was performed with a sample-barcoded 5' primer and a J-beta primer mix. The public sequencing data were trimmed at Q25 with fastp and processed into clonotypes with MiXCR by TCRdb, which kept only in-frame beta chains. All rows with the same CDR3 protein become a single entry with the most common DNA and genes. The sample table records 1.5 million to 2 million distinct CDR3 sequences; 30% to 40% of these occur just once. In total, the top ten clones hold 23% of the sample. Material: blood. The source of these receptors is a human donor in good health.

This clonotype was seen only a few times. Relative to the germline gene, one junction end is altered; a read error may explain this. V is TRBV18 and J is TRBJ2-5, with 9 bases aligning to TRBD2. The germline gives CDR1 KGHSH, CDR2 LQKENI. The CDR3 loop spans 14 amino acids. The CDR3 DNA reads TGTGCCGGCTCACCAAGCGGGGGGTTCGAGACCCAGTACTTC. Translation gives CAGSPSGGFETQYF.

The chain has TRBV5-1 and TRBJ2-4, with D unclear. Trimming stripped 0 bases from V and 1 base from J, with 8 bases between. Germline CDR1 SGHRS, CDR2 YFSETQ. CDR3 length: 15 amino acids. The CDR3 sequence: CASSLDEWAKNIQYF. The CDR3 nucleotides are TGCGCCAGCAGCTTGGATGAGTGGGCCAAAAACATTCAGTACTTC.

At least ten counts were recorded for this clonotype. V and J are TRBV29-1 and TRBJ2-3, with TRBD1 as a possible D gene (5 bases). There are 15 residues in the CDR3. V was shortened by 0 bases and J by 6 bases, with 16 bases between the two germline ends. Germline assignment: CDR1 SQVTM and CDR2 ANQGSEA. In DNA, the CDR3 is TGCAGCGTTGAAGACGACAGCCTCCTACTCGATACGCAGTATTTT. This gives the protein CSVEDDSLLLDTQYF.

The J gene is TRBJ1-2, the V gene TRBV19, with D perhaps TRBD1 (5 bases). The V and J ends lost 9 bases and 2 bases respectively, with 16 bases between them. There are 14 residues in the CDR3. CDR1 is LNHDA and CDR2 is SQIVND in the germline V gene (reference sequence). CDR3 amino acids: CASARGGINYGYTF. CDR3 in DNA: TGTGCCAGCGCCCGGGGCGGAATAAACTATGGCTACACCTTC.

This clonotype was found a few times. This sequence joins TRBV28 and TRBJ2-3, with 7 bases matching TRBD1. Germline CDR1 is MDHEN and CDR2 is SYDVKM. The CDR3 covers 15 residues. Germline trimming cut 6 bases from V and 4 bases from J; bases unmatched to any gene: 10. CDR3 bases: TGTGCCAGCAGCACCCGGGACAGTTTTTCAGATACGCAGTATTTT. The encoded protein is CASSTRDSFSDTQYF.

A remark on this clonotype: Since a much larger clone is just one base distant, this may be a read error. The CDR3 reads CASSFDLNTGELFF. The DNA for the CDR3 is TGTGCCAGCAGCTTCGACCTGAACACCGGGGAGCTGTTTTTT. The rearrangement joins TRBV7-3 to TRBJ2-2; D ambiguous. Germline V gives CDR1 SGHTA, CDR2 FQGTGA. This CDR3 is built from 14 residues. Trimming took off 3 bases at V and 1 base at J, with 6 bases between the two ends.

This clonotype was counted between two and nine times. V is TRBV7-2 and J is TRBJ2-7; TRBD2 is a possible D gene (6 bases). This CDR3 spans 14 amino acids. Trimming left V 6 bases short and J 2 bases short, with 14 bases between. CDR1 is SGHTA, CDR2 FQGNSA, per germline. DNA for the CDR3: TGTGCCAGCAGTTCAGGACGCGGGGCCTACGAGCAGTACTTC. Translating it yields CASSSGRGAYEQYF.

CDR3 residues: CATTGTELAGGAYEQYF. The DNA of the CDR3 is TGTGCCACCACAGGGACAGAGCTAGCGGGGGGAGCCTACGAGCAGTACTTC. V and J are TRBV15 and TRBJ2-5, with 11 bases lining up with TRBD2. The J call could be wrong; TRBJ2-7 is a better fit for the DNA end. This CDR3 spans 17 amino acids. The germline V gene has CDR1 LNHNV and CDR2 YYDKDF (reference sequence).

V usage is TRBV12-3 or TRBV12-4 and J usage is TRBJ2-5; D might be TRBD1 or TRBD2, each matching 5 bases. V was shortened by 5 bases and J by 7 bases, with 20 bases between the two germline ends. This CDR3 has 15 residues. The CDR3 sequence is CASSPPDLRGGTQYF. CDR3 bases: TGTGCCAGCAGTCCTCCGGACCTCCGTGGGGGGACCCAGTACTTC.